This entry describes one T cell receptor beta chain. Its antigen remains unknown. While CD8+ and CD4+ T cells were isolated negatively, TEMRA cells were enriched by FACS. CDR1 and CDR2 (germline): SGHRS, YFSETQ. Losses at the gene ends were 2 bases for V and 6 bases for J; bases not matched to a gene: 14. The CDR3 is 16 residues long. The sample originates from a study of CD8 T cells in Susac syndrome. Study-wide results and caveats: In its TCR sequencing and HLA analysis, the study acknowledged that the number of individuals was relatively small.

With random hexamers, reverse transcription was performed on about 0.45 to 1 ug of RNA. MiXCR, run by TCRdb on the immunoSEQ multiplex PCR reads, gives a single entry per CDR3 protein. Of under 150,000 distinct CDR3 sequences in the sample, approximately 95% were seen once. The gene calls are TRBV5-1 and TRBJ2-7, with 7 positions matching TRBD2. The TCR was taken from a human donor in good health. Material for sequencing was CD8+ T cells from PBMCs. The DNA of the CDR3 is TGCGCCAGCAGCTTTGGGACTACTTATTTCGGGGGCGAGCAGTACTTC. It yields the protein CASSFGTTYFGGEQYF. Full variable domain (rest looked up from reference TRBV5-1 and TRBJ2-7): KAGVTQTPRYLIKTRGQQVTLSCSPISGHRSVSWYQQTPGQGLQFLFEYFSETQRNKGNFPGRFSGRQFSNSRSEMNVSTLELGDSALYLCASSFGTTYFGGEQYFGPGTRLTVT.